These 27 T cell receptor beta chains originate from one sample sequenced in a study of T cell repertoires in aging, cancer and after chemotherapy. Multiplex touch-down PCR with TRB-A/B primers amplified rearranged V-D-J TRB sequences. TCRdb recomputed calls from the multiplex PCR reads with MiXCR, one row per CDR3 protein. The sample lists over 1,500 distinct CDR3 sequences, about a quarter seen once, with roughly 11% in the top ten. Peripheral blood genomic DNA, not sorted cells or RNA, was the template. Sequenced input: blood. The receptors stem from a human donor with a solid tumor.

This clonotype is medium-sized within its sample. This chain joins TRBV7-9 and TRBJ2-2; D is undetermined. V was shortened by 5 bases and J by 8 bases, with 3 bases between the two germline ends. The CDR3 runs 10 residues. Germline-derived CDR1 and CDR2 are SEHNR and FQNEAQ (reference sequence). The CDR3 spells CASSGGELFF. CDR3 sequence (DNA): TGTGCCAGCAGCGGAGGGGAGCTGTTTTTT.

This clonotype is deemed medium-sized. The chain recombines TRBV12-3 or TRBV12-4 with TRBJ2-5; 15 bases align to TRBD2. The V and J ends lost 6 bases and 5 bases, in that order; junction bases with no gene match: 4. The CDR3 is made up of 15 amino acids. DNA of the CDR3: TGTGCCAGCAGCCGGACTAGCGGGGGGGCCGAGACCCAGTACTTC. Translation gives CASSRTSGGAETQYF.

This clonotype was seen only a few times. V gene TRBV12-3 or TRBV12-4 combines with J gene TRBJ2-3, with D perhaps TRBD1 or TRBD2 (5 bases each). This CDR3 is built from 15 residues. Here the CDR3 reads CASGLQGAGTDTQYF. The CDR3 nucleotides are TGTGCTAGTGGTCTTCAGGGAGCAGGTACAGATACGCAGTATTTT.

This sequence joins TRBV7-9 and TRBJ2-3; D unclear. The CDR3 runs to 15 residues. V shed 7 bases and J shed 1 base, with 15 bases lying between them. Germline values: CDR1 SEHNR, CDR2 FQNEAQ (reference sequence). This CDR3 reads CASTQESDRTDTQYF. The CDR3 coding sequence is TGTGCCAGCACCCAAGAATCGGACCGCACAGATACGCAGTATTTT.

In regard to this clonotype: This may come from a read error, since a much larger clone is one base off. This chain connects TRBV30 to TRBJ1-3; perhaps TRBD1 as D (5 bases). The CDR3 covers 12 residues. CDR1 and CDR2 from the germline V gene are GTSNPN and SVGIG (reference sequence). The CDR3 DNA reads TGTGCGCGCCCGGGGCCTAGAAACACCATATATTTT. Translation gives CARPGPRNTIYF. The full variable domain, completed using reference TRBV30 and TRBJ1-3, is SQTIHQWPATLVQPVGSPLSLECTVEGTSNPNLYWYRQAAGRGLQLLFYSVGIGQISSEVPQNLSASRPQDRQFILSSKKLLLSDSGFYLCARPGPRNTIYFGEGSWLTVV.

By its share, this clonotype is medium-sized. The CDR3 bases are TGTGCCAGCAGCTTCCCCTTGGGCGAGCAGTACTTC. It yields the protein CASSFPLGEQYF. The chain combines TRBV13 with TRBJ2-7; no clear D. CDR3 size: 12 residues. Trimming took off 3 bases at V and 6 bases at J, with 9 bases between the two ends. Germline V gene data show CDR1 as PRHDT and CDR2 as FYEKMQ (reference sequence).

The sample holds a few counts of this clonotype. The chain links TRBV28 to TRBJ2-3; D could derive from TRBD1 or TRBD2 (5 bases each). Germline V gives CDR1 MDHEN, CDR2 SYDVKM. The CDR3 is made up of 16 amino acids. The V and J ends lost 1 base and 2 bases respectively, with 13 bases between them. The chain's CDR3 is CASSLYRGTTTDTQYF. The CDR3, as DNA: TGTGCCAGCAGTTTATACCGGGGCACCACCACAGATACGCAGTATTTT.

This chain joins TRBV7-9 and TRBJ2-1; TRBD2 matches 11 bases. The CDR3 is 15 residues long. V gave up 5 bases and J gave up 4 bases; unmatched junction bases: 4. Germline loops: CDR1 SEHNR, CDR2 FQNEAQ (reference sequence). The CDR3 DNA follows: TGTGCCAGCAGCCGACTAGCGGGACAGTACAATGAGCAGTTCTTC. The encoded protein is CASSRLAGQYNEQFF.

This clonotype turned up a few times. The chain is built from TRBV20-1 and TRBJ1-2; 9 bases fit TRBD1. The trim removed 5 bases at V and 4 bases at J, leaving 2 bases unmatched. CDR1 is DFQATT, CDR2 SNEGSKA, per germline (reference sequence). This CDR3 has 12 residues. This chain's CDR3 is CSAPTGGYGYTF. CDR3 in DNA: TGCAGTGCTCCGACAGGGGGCTATGGCTACACCTTC.

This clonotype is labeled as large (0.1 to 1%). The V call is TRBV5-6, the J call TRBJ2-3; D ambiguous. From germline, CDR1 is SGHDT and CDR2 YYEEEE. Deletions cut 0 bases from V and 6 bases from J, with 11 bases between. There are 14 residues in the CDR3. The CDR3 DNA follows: TGTGCCAGCAGCTTGGTTAGCACGGTCGATACGCAGTATTTT. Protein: CASSLVSTVDTQYF.

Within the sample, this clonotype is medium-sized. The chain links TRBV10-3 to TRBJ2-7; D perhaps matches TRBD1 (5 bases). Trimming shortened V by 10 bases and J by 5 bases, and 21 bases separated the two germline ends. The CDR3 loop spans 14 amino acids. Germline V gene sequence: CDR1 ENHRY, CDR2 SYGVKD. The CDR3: CATLDAAGMDEQYF. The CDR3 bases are TGTGCCACCCTCGACGCCGCAGGGATGGACGAGCAGTACTTC.

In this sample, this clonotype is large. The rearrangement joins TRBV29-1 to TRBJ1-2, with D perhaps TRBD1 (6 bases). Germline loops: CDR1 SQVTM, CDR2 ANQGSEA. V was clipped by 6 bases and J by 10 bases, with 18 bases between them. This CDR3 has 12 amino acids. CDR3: CSVNRDGGDYTF. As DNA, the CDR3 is TGCAGCGTCAACAGGGATGGTGGGGACTACACCTTC.

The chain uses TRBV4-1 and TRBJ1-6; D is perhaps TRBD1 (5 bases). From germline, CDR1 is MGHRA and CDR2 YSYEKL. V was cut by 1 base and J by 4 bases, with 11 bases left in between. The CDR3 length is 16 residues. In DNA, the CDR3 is TGCGCCAGCAGCCAAGGGCAGGGCCTATATAATTCACCCCTCCACTTT. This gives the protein CASSQGQGLYNSPLHF.

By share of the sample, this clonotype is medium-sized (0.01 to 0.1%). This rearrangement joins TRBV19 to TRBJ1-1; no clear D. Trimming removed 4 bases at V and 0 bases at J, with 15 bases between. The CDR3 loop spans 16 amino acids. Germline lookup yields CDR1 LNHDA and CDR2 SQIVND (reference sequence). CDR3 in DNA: TGTGCCAGTAGTACGTATGGAAGGGATGTGAACACTGAAGCTTTCTTT. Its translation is CASSTYGRDVNTEAFF.

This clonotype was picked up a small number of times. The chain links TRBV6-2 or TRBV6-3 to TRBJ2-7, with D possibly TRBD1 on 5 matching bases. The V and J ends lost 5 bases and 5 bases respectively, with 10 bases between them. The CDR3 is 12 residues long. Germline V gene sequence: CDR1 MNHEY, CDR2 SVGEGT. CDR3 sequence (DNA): TGTGCCAGCAGTCCTTCAGGGAACGAGCAGTACTTC. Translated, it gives CASSPSGNEQYF.

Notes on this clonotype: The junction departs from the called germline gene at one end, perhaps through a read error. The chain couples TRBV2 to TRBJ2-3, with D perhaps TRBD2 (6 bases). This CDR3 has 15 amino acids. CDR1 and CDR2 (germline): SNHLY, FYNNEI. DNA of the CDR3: TGTGCCGGCAGTGAAAGGCGGGGTCGAGCAGATACGCAGTATTTT. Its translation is CAGSERRGRADTQYF.

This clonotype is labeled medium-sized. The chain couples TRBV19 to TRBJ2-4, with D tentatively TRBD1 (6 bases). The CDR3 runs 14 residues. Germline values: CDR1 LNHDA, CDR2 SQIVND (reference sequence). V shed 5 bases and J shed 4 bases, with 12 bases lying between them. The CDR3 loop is CASSQPGEKNIQYF. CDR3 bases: TGTGCCAGTAGTCAACCAGGGGAAAAAAACATTCAGTACTTC.

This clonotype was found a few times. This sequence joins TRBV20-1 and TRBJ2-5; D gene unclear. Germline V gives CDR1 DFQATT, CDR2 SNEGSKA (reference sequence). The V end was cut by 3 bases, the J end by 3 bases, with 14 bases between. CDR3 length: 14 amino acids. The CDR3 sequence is CSARFRIAEETQYF. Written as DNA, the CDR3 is TGCAGTGCTAGGTTCCGAATAGCTGAAGAGACCCAGTACTTC.

The DNA of the CDR3 is TGTGCCAGCAGCTTAACCGGGCCGAGGGATCAGCCCCAGCATTTT. Its translation is CASSLTGPRDQPQHF. V is TRBV7-9 and J is TRBJ1-5; no definite D call. Germline V gene lookup returns CDR1 SEHNR and CDR2 FQNEAQ (reference sequence). V lost 2 bases and J lost 5, with 13 bases in between. The CDR3 spans 15 residues.

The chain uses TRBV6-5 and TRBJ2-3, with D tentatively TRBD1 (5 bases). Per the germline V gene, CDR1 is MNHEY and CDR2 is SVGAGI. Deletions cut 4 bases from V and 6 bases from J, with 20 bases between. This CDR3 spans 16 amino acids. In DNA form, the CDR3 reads TGTGCCAGCAGTTTTCAGGGTCATTCTCCCGGCGATACGCAGTATTTT. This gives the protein CASSFQGHSPGDTQYF.

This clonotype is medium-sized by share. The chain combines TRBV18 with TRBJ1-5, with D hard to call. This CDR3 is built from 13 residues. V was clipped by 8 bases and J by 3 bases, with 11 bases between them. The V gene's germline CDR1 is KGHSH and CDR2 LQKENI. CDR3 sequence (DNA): TGTGCCAGCACCCCGGAGATCAATCAGCCCCAGCATTTT. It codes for CASTPEINQPQHF.

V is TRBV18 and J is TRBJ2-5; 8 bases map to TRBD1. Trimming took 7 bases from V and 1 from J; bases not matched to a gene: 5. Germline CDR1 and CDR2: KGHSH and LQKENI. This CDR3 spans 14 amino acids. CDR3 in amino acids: CASLKDRAQETQYF. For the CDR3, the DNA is TGTGCCAGCTTAAAGGACAGGGCCCAAGAGACCCAGTACTTC.

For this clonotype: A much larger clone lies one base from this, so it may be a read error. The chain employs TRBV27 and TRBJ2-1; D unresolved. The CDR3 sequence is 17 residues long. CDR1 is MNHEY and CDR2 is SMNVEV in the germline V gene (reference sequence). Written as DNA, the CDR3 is TGTGCCAGCAGTTCCCCGGCTAAAAAGGGCAGTTACAATAAGCAGTTCTTC. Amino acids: CASSSPAKKGSYNKQFF.

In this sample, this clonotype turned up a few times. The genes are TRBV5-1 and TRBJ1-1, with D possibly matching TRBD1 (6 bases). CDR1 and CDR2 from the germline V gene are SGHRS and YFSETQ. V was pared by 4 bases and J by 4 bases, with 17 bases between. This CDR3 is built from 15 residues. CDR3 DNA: TGCGCCAGCAGCCCGCTACAGGGTACGGGCACTGAAGCTTTCTTT. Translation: CASSPLQGTGTEAFF.

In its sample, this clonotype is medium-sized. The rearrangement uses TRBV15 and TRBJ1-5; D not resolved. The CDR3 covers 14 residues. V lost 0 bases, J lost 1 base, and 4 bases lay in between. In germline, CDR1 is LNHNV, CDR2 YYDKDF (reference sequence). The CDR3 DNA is TGTGCCACCAGCAGAGATAGCAGCAATCAGCCCCAGCATTTT. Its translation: CATSRDSSNQPQHF.

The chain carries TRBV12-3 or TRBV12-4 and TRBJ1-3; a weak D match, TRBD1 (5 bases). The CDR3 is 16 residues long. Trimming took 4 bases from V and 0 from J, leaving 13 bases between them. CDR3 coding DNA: TGTGCCAGCAGTTACGTGGGGGGGATCTCTGGAAACACCATATATTTT. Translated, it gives CASSYVGGISGNTIYF.

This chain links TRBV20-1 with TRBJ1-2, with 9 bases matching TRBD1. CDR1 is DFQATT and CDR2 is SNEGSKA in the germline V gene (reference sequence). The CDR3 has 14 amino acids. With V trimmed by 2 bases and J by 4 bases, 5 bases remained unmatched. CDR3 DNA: TGCAGTGCTAGAAGGGACAGGGCTTTCTATGGCTACACCTTC. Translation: CSARRDRAFYGYTF.